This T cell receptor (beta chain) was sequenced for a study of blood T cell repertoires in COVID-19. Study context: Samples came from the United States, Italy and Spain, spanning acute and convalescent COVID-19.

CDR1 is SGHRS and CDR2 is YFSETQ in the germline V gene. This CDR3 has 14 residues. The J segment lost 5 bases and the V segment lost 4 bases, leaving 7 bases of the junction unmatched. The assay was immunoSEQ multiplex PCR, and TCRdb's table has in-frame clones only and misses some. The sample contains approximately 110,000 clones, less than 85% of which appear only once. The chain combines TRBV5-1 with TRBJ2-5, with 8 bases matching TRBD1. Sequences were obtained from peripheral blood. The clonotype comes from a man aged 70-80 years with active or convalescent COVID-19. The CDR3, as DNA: TGCGCCAGCAGCAGAACAGGGGGAAAGGAGACCCAGTACTTC. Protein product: CASSRTGGKETQYF. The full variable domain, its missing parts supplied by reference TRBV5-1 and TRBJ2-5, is KAGVTQTPRYLIKTRGQQVTLSCSPISGHRSVSWYQQTPGQGLQFLFEYFSETQRNKGNFPGRFSGRQFSNSRSEMNVSTLELGDSALYLCASSRTGGKETQYFGPGTRLLVL.